This T cell receptor (beta chain) was obtained from a study of T-cell reconstitution after alpha-beta-depleted transplantation in children. TCRbeta library construction was performed incorporating unique molecular identifiers. In TCRdb, the PCR reads were re-called with MiXCR into one record per CDR3 protein. The sample records a few hundred thousand distinct CDR3 sequences, about 9.4% being singletons. The V end lost 0 bases, the J end lost 4 bases, and 9 bases lay between the germline ends. This CDR3 has 14 amino acids. CDR1 and CDR2 (germline): LGHNA, YSLEER. Here the sequenced sample was PBMCs from the stem cell graft donor, taken from the stem cell graft. This sequence was found in a human donor who donated a stem cell graft to a child with acute lymphoblastic leukemia. The gene calls are TRBV4-3 and TRBJ2-5; no clear D. The CDR3 sequence: CASSQDLLGETQYF. In DNA form, the CDR3 reads TGCGCCAGCAGCCAAGATTTACTGGGAGAGACCCAGTACTTC.